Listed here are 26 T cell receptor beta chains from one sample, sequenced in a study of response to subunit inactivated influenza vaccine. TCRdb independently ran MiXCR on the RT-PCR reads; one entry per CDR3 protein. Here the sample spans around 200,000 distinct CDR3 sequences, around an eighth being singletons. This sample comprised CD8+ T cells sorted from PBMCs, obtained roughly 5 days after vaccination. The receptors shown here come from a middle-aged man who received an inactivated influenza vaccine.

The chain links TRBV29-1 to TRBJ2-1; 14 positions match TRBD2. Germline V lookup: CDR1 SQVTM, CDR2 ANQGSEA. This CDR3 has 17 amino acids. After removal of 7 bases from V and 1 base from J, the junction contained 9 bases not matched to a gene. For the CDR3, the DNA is TGCAGCGGGTGGGGAGGGACTAGCGGGAGTTCCTACAATGAGCAGTTCTTC. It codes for CSGWGGTSGSSYNEQFF.

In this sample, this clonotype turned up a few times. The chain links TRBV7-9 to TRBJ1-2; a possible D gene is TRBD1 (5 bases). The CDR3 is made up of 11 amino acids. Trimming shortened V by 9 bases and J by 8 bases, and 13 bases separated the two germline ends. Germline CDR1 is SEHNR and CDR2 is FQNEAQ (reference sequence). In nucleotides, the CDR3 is TGTGCCAGTAGCAGGGATTTCGGCTACACCTTC. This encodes CASSRDFGYTF.

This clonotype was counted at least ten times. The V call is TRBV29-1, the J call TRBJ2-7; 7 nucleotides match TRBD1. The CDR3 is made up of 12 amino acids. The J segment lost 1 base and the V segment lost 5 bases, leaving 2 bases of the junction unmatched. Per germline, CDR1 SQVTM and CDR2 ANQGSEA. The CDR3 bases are TGCAGCGTTAGGACAGGATCCTACGAGCAGTACTTC. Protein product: CSVRTGSYEQYF.

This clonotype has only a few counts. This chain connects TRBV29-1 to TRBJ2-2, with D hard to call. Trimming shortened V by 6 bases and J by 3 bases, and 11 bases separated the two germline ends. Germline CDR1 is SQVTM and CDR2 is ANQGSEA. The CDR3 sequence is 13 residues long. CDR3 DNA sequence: TGCAGCGTACCACGGACGGACACCGGGGAGCTGTTTTTT. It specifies CSVPRTDTGELFF.

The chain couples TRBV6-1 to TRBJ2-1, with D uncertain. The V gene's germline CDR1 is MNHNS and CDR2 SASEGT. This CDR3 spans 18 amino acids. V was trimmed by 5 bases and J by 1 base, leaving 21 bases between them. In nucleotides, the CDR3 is TGTGCCAGCAGTCCGCGAGGTATCCTAAGAGCTTCCTACAATGAGCAGTTCTTC. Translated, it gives CASSPRGILRASYNEQFF.

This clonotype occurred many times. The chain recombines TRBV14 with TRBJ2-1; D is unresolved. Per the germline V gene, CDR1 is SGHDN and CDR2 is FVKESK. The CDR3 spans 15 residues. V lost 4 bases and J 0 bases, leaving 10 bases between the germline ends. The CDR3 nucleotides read TGTGCCAGCAGCCTCGGACGCCCCTCCTACAATGAGCAGTTCTTC. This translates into CASSLGRPSYNEQFF. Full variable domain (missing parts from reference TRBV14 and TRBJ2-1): EAGVTQFPSHSVIEKGQTVTLRCDPISGHDNLYWYRRVMGKEIKFLLHFVKESKQDESGMPNNRFLAERTGGTYSTLKVQPAELEDSGVYFCASSLGRPSYNEQFFGPGTRLTVL.

The CDR3 bases are TGTGCCAGCAGTTTAGGCGGATTCAGGGATACGCAGTATTTT. Its protein is CASSLGGFRDTQYF. The chain combines TRBV6-2 or TRBV6-3 with TRBJ2-3; D uncertain. This CDR3 is built from 14 residues. The germline V gene has CDR1 MNHEY and CDR2 SVGEGT. V lost 4 bases to trimming and J lost 6 bases, with 14 bases between them.

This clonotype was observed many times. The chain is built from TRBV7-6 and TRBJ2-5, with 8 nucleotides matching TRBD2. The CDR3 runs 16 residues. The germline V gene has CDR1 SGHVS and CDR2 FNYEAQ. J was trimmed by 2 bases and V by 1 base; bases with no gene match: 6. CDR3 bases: TGTGCCAGCAGCTTAGTATCTAGCGGGTCGCAAGAGACCCAGTACTTC. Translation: CASSLVSSGSQETQYF.

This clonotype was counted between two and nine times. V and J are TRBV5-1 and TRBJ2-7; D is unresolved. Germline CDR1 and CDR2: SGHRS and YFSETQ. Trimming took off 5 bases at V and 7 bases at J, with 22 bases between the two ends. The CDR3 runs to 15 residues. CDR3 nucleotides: TGCGCCAGCAGTTTCTGGGCGGATCAGGTAGAGGAGCAGTACTTC. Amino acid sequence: CASSFWADQVEEQYF.

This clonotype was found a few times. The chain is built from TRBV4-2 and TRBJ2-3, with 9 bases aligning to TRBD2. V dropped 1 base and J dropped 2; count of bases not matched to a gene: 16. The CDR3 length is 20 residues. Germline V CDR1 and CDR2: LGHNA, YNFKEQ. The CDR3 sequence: CASSQVQPGLAWIDTDTQYF. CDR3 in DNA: TGTGCCAGCAGCCAAGTCCAACCGGGACTAGCCTGGATCGACACAGATACGCAGTATTTT.

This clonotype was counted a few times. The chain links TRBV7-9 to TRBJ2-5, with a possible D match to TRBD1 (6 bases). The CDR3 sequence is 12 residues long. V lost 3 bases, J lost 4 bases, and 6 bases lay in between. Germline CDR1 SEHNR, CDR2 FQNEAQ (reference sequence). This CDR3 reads CASSLGAETQYF. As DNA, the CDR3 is TGTGCCAGCAGCTTGGGGGCAGAGACCCAGTACTTC.

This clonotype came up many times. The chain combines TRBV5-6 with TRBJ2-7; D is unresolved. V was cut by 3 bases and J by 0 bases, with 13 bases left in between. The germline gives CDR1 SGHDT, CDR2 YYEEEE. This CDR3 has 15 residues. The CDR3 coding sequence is TGTGCCAGCAGCTCCTGGGCGTGGAGCTCCTACGAGCAGTACTTC. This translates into CASSSWAWSSYEQYF. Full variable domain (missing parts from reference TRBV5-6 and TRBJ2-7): DAGVTQSPTHLIKTRGQQVTLRCSPKSGHDTVSWYQQALGQGPQFIFQYYEEEERQRGNFPDRFSGHQFPNYSSELNVNALLLGDSALYLCASSSWAWSSYEQYFGPGTRLTVT.

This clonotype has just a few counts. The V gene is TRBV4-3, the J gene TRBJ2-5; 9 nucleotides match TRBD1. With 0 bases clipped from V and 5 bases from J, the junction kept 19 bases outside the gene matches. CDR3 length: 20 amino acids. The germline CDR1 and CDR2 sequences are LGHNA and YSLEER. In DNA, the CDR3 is TGCGCCAGCAGCCAAGATGGGTACTCGGCCGACAGGGGGTGGGAGGAGACCCAGTACTTC. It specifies CASSQDGYSADRGWEETQYF.

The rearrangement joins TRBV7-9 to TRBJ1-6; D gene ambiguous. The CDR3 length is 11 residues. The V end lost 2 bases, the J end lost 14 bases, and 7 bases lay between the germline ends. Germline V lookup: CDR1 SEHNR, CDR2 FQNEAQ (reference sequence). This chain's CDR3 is CASSLNSALHF. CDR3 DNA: TGTGCCAGCAGCTTAAACTCCGCCCTCCACTTT.

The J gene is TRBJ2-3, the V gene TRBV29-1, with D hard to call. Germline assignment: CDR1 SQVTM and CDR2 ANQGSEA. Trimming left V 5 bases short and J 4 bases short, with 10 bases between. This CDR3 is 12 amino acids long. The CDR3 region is CSVMGLADTQYF. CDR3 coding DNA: TGCAGCGTTATGGGGTTGGCAGATACGCAGTATTTT.

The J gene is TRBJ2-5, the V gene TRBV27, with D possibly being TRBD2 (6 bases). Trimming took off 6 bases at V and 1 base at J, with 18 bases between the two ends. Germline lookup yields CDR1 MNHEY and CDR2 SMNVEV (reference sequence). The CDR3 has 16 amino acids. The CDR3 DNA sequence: TGTGCCAGCAGCGCTGAGGGGCGGGGATTCCAAGAGACCCAGTACTTC. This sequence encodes CASSAEGRGFQETQYF.

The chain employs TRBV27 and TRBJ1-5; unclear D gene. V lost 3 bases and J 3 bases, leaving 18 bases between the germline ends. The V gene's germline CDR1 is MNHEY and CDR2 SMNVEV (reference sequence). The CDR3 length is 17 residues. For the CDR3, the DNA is TGTGCCAGCAGTTTCGCAGGTGGAAGTTTTAACAATCAGCCCCAGCATTTT. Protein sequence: CASSFAGGSFNNQPQHF.

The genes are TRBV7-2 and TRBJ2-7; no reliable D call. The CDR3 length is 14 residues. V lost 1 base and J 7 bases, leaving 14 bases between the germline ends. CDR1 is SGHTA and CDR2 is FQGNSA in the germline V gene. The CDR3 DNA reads TGTGCCAGCAGCTTAGAAGCCGGTCCATTGGAGCAGTACTTC. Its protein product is CASSLEAGPLEQYF.

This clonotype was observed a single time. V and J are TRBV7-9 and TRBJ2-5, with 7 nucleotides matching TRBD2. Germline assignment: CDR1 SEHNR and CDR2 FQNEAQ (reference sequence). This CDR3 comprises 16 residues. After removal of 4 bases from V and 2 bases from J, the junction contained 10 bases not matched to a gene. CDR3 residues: CASSSRGEGSQETQYF. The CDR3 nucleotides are TGTGCCAGCAGCTCACGGGGGGAGGGAAGTCAAGAGACCCAGTACTTC.

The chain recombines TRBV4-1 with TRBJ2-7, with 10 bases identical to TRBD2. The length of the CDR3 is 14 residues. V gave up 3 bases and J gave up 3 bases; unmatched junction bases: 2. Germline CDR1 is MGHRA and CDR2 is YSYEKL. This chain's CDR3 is CASSHGTSDYEQYF. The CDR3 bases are TGCGCCAGCAGCCACGGGACTAGCGACTACGAGCAGTACTTC.

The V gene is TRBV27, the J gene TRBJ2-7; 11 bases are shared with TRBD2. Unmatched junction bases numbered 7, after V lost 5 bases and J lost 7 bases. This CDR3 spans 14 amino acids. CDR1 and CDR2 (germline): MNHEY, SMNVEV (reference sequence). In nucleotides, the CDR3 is TGTGCCAGCAGTCTCGGGACTAGCGGAGCTGAGCAGTACTTC. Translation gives CASSLGTSGAEQYF.

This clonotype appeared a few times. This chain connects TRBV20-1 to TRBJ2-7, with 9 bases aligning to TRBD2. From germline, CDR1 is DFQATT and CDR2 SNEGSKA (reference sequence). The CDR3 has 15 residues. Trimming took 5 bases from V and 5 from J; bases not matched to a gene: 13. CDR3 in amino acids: CSAFDLSGSPHEQYF. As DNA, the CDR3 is TGCAGTGCTTTCGACCTTAGCGGGAGTCCCCACGAGCAGTACTTC.

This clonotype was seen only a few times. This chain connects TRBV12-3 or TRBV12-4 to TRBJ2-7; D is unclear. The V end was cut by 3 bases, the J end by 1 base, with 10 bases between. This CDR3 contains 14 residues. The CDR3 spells CASSLSGFSYEQYF. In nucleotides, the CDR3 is TGTGCCAGCAGTTTGTCCGGGTTTTCCTACGAGCAGTACTTC.

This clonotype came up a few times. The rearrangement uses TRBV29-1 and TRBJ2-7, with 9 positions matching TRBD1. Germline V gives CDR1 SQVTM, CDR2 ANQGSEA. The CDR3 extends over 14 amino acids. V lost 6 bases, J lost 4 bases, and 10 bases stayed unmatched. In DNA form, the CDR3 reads TGCAGCGTCAGATCCGGGACAGGGTCTTACGAGCAGTACTTC. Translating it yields CSVRSGTGSYEQYF.

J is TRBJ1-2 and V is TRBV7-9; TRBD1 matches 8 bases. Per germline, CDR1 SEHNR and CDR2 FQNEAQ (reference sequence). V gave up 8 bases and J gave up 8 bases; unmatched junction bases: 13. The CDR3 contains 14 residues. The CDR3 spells CASGPPRGRRGYTF. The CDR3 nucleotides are TGTGCCAGCGGACCACCCAGGGGGCGGAGGGGCTACACCTTC. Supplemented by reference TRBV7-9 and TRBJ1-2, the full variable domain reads DTGVSQNPRHKITKRGQNVTFRCDPISEHNRLYWYRQTLGQGPEFLTYFQNEAQLEKSRLLSDRFSAERPKGSFSTLEIQRTEQGDSAMYLCASGPPRGRRGYTFGSGTRLTVV.

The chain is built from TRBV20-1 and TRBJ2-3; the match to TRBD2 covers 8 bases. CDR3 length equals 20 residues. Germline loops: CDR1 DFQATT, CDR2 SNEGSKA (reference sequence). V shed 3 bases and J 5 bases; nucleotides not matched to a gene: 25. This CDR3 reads CSASGGLGEITGLGGDTQYF. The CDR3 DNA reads TGCAGTGCTAGTGGGGGGCTTGGGGAAATCACGGGACTAGGAGGAGATACGCAGTATTTT.